This T cell receptor beta chain was captured in a study of blood T cell repertoires in COVID-19. Study-level background: Samples came from the United States, Italy and Spain, spanning acute and convalescent COVID-19. T cells, B-cell-depleted T cells, or PBMCs provided the cDNA or gDNA that served as material.

Per the authors' pipeline: Scientists estimated how many nucleated cells there were by amplifying reference gene primers. Only in-frame clones appear in the TCRdb table, and some are missing; sequencing was by immunoSEQ multiplex PCR. D and trimming come from the DNA, and the V and J calls and clone size come from that table. The repertoire includes about 240,000 clones, 85% to 90% of them detected once, and 6.2% sits in the top ten. The CDR3 covers 14 residues. Trimming removed 1 base at V and 0 bases at J, with 8 bases between. Germline V CDR1 and CDR2: GTSNPN, SVGIG (reference sequence). Sequencing used peripheral blood. This receptor was taken from a man aged 55 to 70 with acute or convalescent COVID-19. This chain uses TRBV30 with TRBJ2-3; D is possibly TRBD2 (6 bases). In nucleotides, the CDR3 is TGTGCCTGGAGTGCCGGGACTAGCACAGATACGCAGTATTTT. As protein: CAWSAGTSTDTQYF.